Listed here are 17 T cell receptor beta chains from one sample, sequenced in a study of response to subunit inactivated influenza vaccine. TCRdb independently ran MiXCR on the RT-PCR reads; one entry per CDR3 protein. The table shows about 500,000 distinct CDR3 sequences, with roughly 7.6% occurring only once. The source material was PBMCs from blood, sampled about 23 months after vaccination. The receptor source for this set is a man aged 50-75 years who received an inactivated influenza vaccine.

This clonotype appeared many times. V gene TRBV5-5 combines with J gene TRBJ1-6; D not resolved. V gave up 4 bases and J gave up 0 bases, with 11 bases separating them. This CDR3 has 16 residues. Germline V gene sequence: CDR1 SGHKS, CDR2 YYEKEE (reference sequence). The CDR3 loop is CASSDTRSSYNSPLHF. The CDR3 DNA follows: TGTGCCAGCAGCGACACCAGGAGCTCCTATAATTCACCCCTCCACTTT. Together with reference TRBV5-5 and TRBJ1-6, the CDR3 gives the full variable domain: DAGVTQSPTHLIKTRGQQVTLRCSPISGHKSVSWYQQVLGQGPQFIFQYYEKEERGRGNFPDRFSARQFPNYSSELNVNALLLGDSALYLCASSDTRSSYNSPLHFGNGTRLTVT.

The chain has TRBV24-1 and TRBJ2-1, with D possibly TRBD1 on 5 matching bases. The CDR3 loop spans 14 amino acids. The germline gives CDR1 KGHDR, CDR2 SFDVKD. V was cut by 4 bases and J by 8 bases, with 14 bases left in between. Written as DNA, the CDR3 is TGTGCCACCAGTGACCCCTTTGGGGCGGATGAGCAGTTCTTC. Translation: CATSDPFGADEQFF.

The V call is TRBV18, the J call TRBJ2-2; D may be TRBD2 (5 bases). Trimming left V 4 bases short and J 7 bases short, with 13 bases between. The V gene's germline CDR1 is KGHSH and CDR2 LQKENI. The CDR3 is 14 amino acids. The CDR3: CASSQGLGLGELFF. CDR3 coding DNA: TGTGCCAGCTCACAAGGACTTGGTCTCGGGGAGCTGTTTTTT.

The gene calls are TRBV11-2 and TRBJ1-4; D might be TRBD1 (6 bases). CDR3 size: 19 residues. CDR1 is SGHAT and CDR2 is FQNNGV in the germline V gene. Deletions cut 6 bases from V and 0 bases from J, with 23 bases between. CDR3 region: CASRGVPWAGAATNEKLFF. CDR3 DNA: TGTGCCAGCAGAGGGGTTCCCTGGGCAGGGGCCGCAACTAATGAAAAACTGTTTTTT.

This clonotype occurred many times. The rearrangement links TRBV3-1 to TRBJ1-2, with TRBD1 matching over 9 bases. CDR3 length: 15 amino acids. CDR1 and CDR2 (germline): LGHDT, YNNKEL (reference sequence). V was clipped by 1 base and J by 9 bases; unmatched bases: 9. CDR3 region: CASSQAGQGFWRYTF. Here the CDR3 DNA reads TGTGCCAGCAGCCAAGCGGGACAGGGATTTTGGCGCTACACCTTC.

This chain links TRBV5-1 with TRBJ2-2, with D uncertain. The CDR3 has 13 amino acids. V lost 1 base and J lost 7, with 8 bases in between. Germline V gene lookup returns CDR1 SGHRS and CDR2 YFSETQ. In DNA form, the CDR3 reads TGCGCCAGCAGCTTGTCGGTGGGCGGGGAGCTGTTTTTT. Protein: CASSLSVGGELFF.

This clonotype was picked up a small number of times. V gene TRBV7-2 combines with J gene TRBJ2-1; tentative D call: TRBD2 (6 bases). This CDR3 comprises 13 residues. Trimming took off 4 bases at V and 4 bases at J, with 8 bases between the two ends. The V gene's germline CDR1 is SGHTA and CDR2 FQGNSA. The CDR3 here is CASSWDLYNEQFF. As DNA, the CDR3 is TGTGCCAGCAGCTGGGACTTATACAATGAGCAGTTCTTC.

This clonotype was counted between two and nine times. This chain connects TRBV20-1 to TRBJ2-7; D is possibly TRBD1 (5 bases). The V gene's germline CDR1 is DFQATT and CDR2 SNEGSKA (reference sequence). V dropped 5 bases and J dropped 0 bases, with 11 bases sitting between them. This CDR3 comprises 13 residues. CDR3 residues: CSALGQGSYEQYF. In DNA, the CDR3 is TGCAGTGCTTTAGGCCAGGGCTCCTACGAGCAGTACTTC.

This clonotype was seen ten or more times. The genes are TRBV7-6 and TRBJ2-7, with D perhaps TRBD1 (6 bases). V gave up 0 bases and J gave up 6 bases, with 18 bases separating them. The length of the CDR3 is 16 residues. Per germline, CDR1 SGHVS and CDR2 FNYEAQ. The CDR3 nucleotides read TGTGCCAGCAGCTTAGCGCAGTCAGGGGCCGGGGTCGAGCAGTACTTC. Amino acid sequence: CASSLAQSGAGVEQYF.

This clonotype was detected a few times. The chain is built from TRBV7-8 and TRBJ1-6; D call uncertain. This CDR3 contains 15 residues. The V gene lost 1 base and the J gene lost 7 bases, with 11 bases spanning the gap. Germline V lookup: CDR1 SGHVS, CDR2 FQNEAQ. The CDR3 loop is CASSLVVTPNSPLHF. In DNA form, the CDR3 reads TGTGCCAGCAGCTTAGTGGTGACACCGAATTCACCCCTCCACTTT. Based on the CDR3 plus reference TRBV7-8 and TRBJ1-6, the full variable domain is GAGVSQSPRYKVAKRGQDVALRCDPISGHVSLFWYQQALGQGPEFLTYFQNEAQLDKSGLPSDRFFAERPEGSVSTLKIQRTQQEDSAVYLCASSLVVTPNSPLHFGNGTRLTVT.

This clonotype appeared many times. The chain employs TRBV10-3 and TRBJ2-7, with D hard to call. Germline CDR1 reads ENHRY; CDR2 reads SYGVKD. Trimming shortened V by 0 bases and J by 1 base, and 4 bases separated the two germline ends. This CDR3 contains 13 residues. Here the CDR3 DNA reads TGTGCCATCAGTGAGTCGAAGTCCTACGAGCAGTACTTC. Residues: CAISESKSYEQYF.

In this sample, this clonotype turned up a few times. This sequence joins TRBV12-3 or TRBV12-4 and TRBJ2-5, with D possibly TRBD2 on 5 matching bases. The CDR3 is 11 amino acids. V dropped 8 bases and J dropped 6 bases, with 10 bases sitting between them. CDR3 DNA sequence: TGTGCCAGCGGCACGGGAAAGACCCAGTACTTC. Amino acid sequence: CASGTGKTQYF.

This clonotype showed up many times. The chain joins TRBV28 to TRBJ1-1; D is unclear. This CDR3 spans 14 amino acids. Trimming stripped 3 bases from V and 4 bases from J, with 12 bases between. Germline V gives CDR1 MDHEN, CDR2 SYDVKM. Here the CDR3 DNA reads TGTGCCAGCAGTTTTGTGATGATGGTCACTGAAGCTTTCTTT. This gives the protein CASSFVMMVTEAFF.

This clonotype was observed at least ten times. The chain uses TRBV28 and TRBJ2-7; D is undetermined. The V and J ends lost 2 bases and 2 bases respectively, with 7 bases between them. The CDR3 is 13 residues long. Germline V gene lookup returns CDR1 MDHEN and CDR2 SYDVKM. The DNA of the CDR3 is TGTGCCAGCAGTTTAATTGGTACCTACGAGCAGTACTTC. It specifies CASSLIGTYEQYF. The entire variable domain, with the rest obtained from reference TRBV28 and TRBJ2-7, is as follows: DVKVTQSSRYLVKRTGEKVFLECVQDMDHENMFWYRQDPGLGLRLIYFSYDVKMKEKGDIPEGYSVSREKKERFSLILESASTNQTSMYLCASSLIGTYEQYFGPGTRLTVT.

The chain recombines TRBV11-2 with TRBJ1-2; the D gene is possibly TRBD1 (6 bases). The CDR3 covers 15 residues. CDR1 is SGHAT and CDR2 is FQNNGV in the germline V gene. V lost 4 bases to trimming and J lost 2 bases, with 14 bases between them. This CDR3 is CASSYRGGLNYGYTF. The DNA for the CDR3 is TGTGCCAGCAGCTACCGAGGGGGGCTGAACTATGGCTACACCTTC.

This clonotype showed up many times. The chain couples TRBV5-1 to TRBJ2-1; D gene uncertain. The germline gives CDR1 SGHRS, CDR2 YFSETQ. The CDR3 runs to 16 residues. V was cut by 3 bases and J by 0 bases, with 13 bases left in between. CDR3 amino acids: CASSSPSFSSYNEQFF. CDR3 nucleotides: TGCGCCAGCAGCTCGCCCTCGTTTAGCTCCTACAATGAGCAGTTCTTC.

This clonotype was counted at least ten times. This chain links TRBV11-2 with TRBJ2-1, with 10 positions matching TRBD2. The CDR3 loop spans 15 amino acids. V lost 6 bases, J lost 8 bases, and 10 bases stayed unmatched. Germline CDR1 reads SGHAT; CDR2 reads FQNNGV. CDR3 sequence: CASSSLAGGTHEQFF. In DNA, the CDR3 is TGTGCCAGCAGTTCCTTAGCGGGAGGTACCCATGAGCAGTTCTTC.